This T cell receptor beta chain was captured by sequencing in a study of vaccination and CD4 T cells after COVID-19. Study overall: The cells in question were stimulated using overlapping spike peptides derived from SARS-CoV-2, HCoV-NL63, HCoV-OC43 and HCoV-229E.

V lost 4 bases and J lost 6, with 19 bases in between. This CDR3 is built from 16 residues. Comment on this clonotype: Its antigen is unknown.

Sequenced with the Oncomine TCR Beta short-read assay was DNA taken from cultured CD4+ T cells. Using its own MiXCR run on the PCR reads, TCRdb lists one record per CDR3 protein. The sample carries under 15,000 distinct CDR3 sequences, around 60% recorded once. Regarding treatment: roughly 11-day PBMC culture with coronavirus spike peptide pools or control peptides (ViraFEST assay). ViraFEST used peptide pools to expand antigen-specific T cells before TCR sequencing. Specimen: cultured CD4+ T cells from blood, collected after SARS-CoV-2 vaccination. V usage is TRBV12-3 or TRBV12-4 and J usage is TRBJ1-5; D gene ambiguous. The sequence was obtained from a human donor with COVID-19. The CDR3 DNA is TGTGCCAGCAGTTCCCTGGCGACTATCCGGGGTCAGCCCCAGCATTTT. It yields the protein CASSSLATIRGQPQHF.